The next 31 T cell receptor beta chains were all read from a single sample in a study of blood T cell repertoires in COVID-19. TCRdb keeps only in-frame clones here, not all; method: immunoSEQ multiplex PCR. This sample has about 170,000 clones, with approximately 82% found just once. The sequencing input was PBMCs or T cells enriched from blood (not recorded which). The receptor set was obtained from a woman aged 50 to 60 in a cohort exposed to, infected with or recovered from COVID-19 (not recorded which).

The chain employs TRBV4-3 and TRBJ2-1; no clear D gene. The CDR3 covers 13 residues. V was cut by 1 base and J by 6 bases, with 7 bases left in between. Germline V gene lookup returns CDR1 LGHNA and CDR2 YSLEER. In DNA form, the CDR3 reads TGCGCCAGCAGCCAAGTACTCCCCAATGAGCAGTTCTTC. This sequence encodes CASSQVLPNEQFF.

The table lists this clone with a count of one. The rearrangement links TRBV19 to TRBJ2-1, with D tentatively TRBD1 (8 bases). The CDR3 spans 14 residues. The V and J ends lost 3 bases and 8 bases respectively, with 14 bases between them. Germline CDR1 reads LNHDA; CDR2 reads SQIVND (reference sequence). Here the CDR3 reads CASSISQGGHEQFF. In DNA form, the CDR3 reads TGTGCCAGTAGTATCTCACAGGGGGGGCATGAGCAGTTCTTC. Full variable domain (remainder filled in from reference TRBV19 and TRBJ2-1): DGGITQSPKYLFRKEGQNVTLSCEQNLNHDAMYWYRQDPGQGLRLIYYSQIVNDFQKGDIAEGYSVSREKKESFPLTVTSAQKNPTAFYLCASSISQGGHEQFFGPGTRLTVL.

V gene TRBV5-6 combines with J gene TRBJ1-2, with D unclear. The length of the CDR3 is 15 residues. The germline CDR1 and CDR2 sequences are SGHDT and YYEEEE. V lost 0 bases to trimming and J lost 7 bases, with 16 bases between them. The CDR3 nucleotides are TGTGCCAGCAGCTTGGCAACAACGTCCCGGGTTGGCTACACCTTC. Amino acids: CASSLATTSRVGYTF. The full variable domain, with the rest looked up from reference TRBV5-6 and TRBJ1-2, is DAGVTQSPTHLIKTRGQQVTLRCSPKSGHDTVSWYQQALGQGPQFIFQYYEEEERQRGNFPDRFSGHQFPNYSSELNVNALLLGDSALYLCASSLATTSRVGYTFGSGTRLTVV.

This clone was picked up a small number of times. The gene calls are TRBV28 and TRBJ1-2, with D possibly matching TRBD1 (6 bases). Trimming removed 2 bases at V and 8 bases at J, with 12 bases between. Germline V lookup: CDR1 MDHEN, CDR2 SYDVKM. This CDR3 has 13 residues. The CDR3 is CASSLVRGGGYTF. The CDR3 bases are TGTGCCAGCAGTTTAGTCAGGGGTGGAGGCTACACCTTC.

This clone was detected only once. The V call is TRBV5-6, the J call TRBJ1-1, with a tentative D call TRBD1 (6 bases). Per the germline V gene, CDR1 is SGHDT and CDR2 is YYEEEE. The CDR3 extends over 13 amino acids. Trimming took off 6 bases at V and 8 bases at J, with 17 bases between the two ends. CDR3 coding DNA: TGTGCCAGCACCTTTGGGGGGGCTTGGGAAGCTTTCTTT. It yields the protein CASTFGGAWEAFF.

This sequence joins TRBV5-1 and TRBJ2-5; possible D gene TRBD2, 5 bases. V lost 0 bases to trimming and J lost 4 bases, with 22 bases between them. CDR1 is SGHRS and CDR2 is YFSETQ in the germline V gene. The CDR3 extends over 18 amino acids. CDR3 bases: TGCGCCAGCAGCTTGGGGTGGGCCACCCAAGCGGTCAGAGAGACCCAGTACTTC. Amino acids: CASSLGWATQAVRETQYF.

The rearrangement joins TRBV28 to TRBJ1-5, with D possibly matching TRBD1 (5 bases). CDR1 is MDHEN and CDR2 is SYDVKM in the germline V gene. V was trimmed by 4 bases and J by 2 bases, leaving 15 bases between them. This CDR3 has 16 amino acids. CDR3 DNA: TGTGCCAGCAGTTCATCGGACGGAGGGGGCAATCAGCCCCAGCATTTT. Translated, it gives CASSSSDGGGNQPQHF.

J is TRBJ1-6 and V is TRBV28, with 9 bases matching TRBD1. Per germline, CDR1 MDHEN and CDR2 SYDVKM. The length of the CDR3 is 15 residues. The V and J ends lost 4 bases and 7 bases, in that order; junction bases with no gene match: 5. This CDR3 is CASSSGQGLNSPLHF. The CDR3 DNA reads as TGTGCCAGCAGTTCGGGACAGGGCCTGAATTCACCCCTCCACTTT.

The rearrangement links TRBV28 to TRBJ2-1; 7 bases are shared with TRBD2. Germline trimming cut 5 bases from V and 3 bases from J; bases unmatched to any gene: 7. This CDR3 contains 15 residues. The germline V gene encodes CDR1 MDHEN and CDR2 SYDVKM. CDR3 nucleotides: TGTGCCAGCAGTCCCCCCAGCGGGAACTACAATGAGCAGTTCTTC. Translating gives CASSPPSGNYNEQFF.

The rearrangement links TRBV4-3 to TRBJ1-5; D remains unclear. The germline V gene has CDR1 LGHNA and CDR2 YSLEER. V was pared by 0 bases and J by 4 bases, with 7 bases between. This CDR3 contains 14 residues. CDR3 sequence reads: CASSQEYKNQPQHF. The CDR3 nucleotides are TGCGCCAGCAGCCAAGAATATAAAAATCAGCCCCAGCATTTT.

The chain employs TRBV7-9 and TRBJ2-7; 8 nucleotides line up with TRBD1. Germline CDR1 is SEHNR and CDR2 is FQNEAQ (reference sequence). Trimming cost V 2 bases and J 8 bases; bases outside gene matches: 11. The CDR3 length is 15 residues. The DNA for the CDR3 is TGTGCCAGCAGCTTATTGGCGGACAGGGAGACTAAGCAGTACTTC. It is translated as CASSLLADRETKQYF.

V gene TRBV4-1 combines with J gene TRBJ2-1, with 9 bases identical to TRBD2. V was pared by 2 bases and J by 8 bases, with 4 bases of the junction left unmatched. The CDR3 is 14 residues long. In germline, CDR1 is MGHRA, CDR2 YSYEKL. CDR3 nucleotide sequence: TGCGCCAGCAGCCAAACGGGACTAGCCTATGAGCAGTTCTTC. It yields the protein CASSQTGLAYEQFF.

This chain uses TRBV5-4 with TRBJ1-2; weak D call: TRBD1 (6 bases). The V gene's germline CDR1 is SGHNT and CDR2 YYREEE (reference sequence). The CDR3 length is 14 residues. V lost 4 bases and J 7 bases, leaving 17 bases between the germline ends. This CDR3 is CASSPGDKRRGYTF. For the CDR3, the DNA is TGTGCCAGCAGCCCCGGGGACAAGAGACGTGGCTACACCTTC.

V usage is TRBV5-6 and J usage is TRBJ2-3, with D uncertain. The CDR3 spans 14 residues. The V end lost 4 bases, the J end lost 4 bases, and 13 bases lay between the germline ends. Looked up from germline, CDR1 is SGHDT and CDR2 is YYEEEE. CDR3 protein: CASSLRAFSDTQYF. In DNA, the CDR3 is TGTGCCAGCAGCCTCCGAGCCTTTTCAGATACGCAGTATTTT.

This clone was recorded only once. V usage is TRBV5-1 and J usage is TRBJ2-7, with 10 bases aligning to TRBD2. V was clipped by 2 bases and J by 3 bases; unmatched bases: 2. Germline V lookup: CDR1 SGHRS, CDR2 YFSETQ. CDR3 size: 14 residues. The CDR3 DNA reads TGCGCCAGCAGCTTAAGCGGGAGGGGCTACGAGCAGTACTTC. It yields the protein CASSLSGRGYEQYF.

The chain is built from TRBV5-1 and TRBJ2-1, with D possibly TRBD1 on 7 matching bases. The CDR3 is made up of 19 amino acids. Germline lookup yields CDR1 SGHRS and CDR2 YFSETQ. V was cut by 4 bases and J by 4 bases, with 27 bases left in between. DNA of the CDR3: TGCGCCAGCAGCGCGGGACAGCACCAATCGGGGAATACATACAATGAGCAGTTCTTC. Translation: CASSAGQHQSGNTYNEQFF.

The rearrangement uses TRBV19 and TRBJ1-2, with D tentatively TRBD1 (6 bases). There are 15 residues in the CDR3. Germline V lookup: CDR1 LNHDA, CDR2 SQIVND (reference sequence). V was cut by 5 bases and J by 0 bases, with 13 bases left in between. CDR3 sequence reads: CASSGQFGANYGYTF. The CDR3 coding sequence is TGTGCCAGTAGTGGACAGTTTGGGGCTAACTATGGCTACACCTTC.

This chain connects TRBV19 to TRBJ1-4, with D possibly being TRBD1 (5 bases). This CDR3 is built from 12 residues. Looked up from germline, CDR1 is LNHDA and CDR2 is SQIVND (reference sequence). V shed 6 bases and J shed 6 bases, with 8 bases lying between them. CDR3 protein: CASRRGDEKLFF. The CDR3 DNA reads TGTGCCAGTAGACGGGGGGATGAAAAACTGTTTTTT.

As for this clone: The sample holds other DNA sequences that translate to the same CDR3. The chain carries TRBV19 and TRBJ2-1; no reliable D call. Trimming cost V 5 bases and J 4 bases, with 6 bases left between them. The CDR3 has 12 amino acids. Germline loops: CDR1 LNHDA, CDR2 SQIVND (reference sequence). The CDR3 coding sequence is TGTGCCAGTAGTTCCCGGTACAATGAGCAGTTCTTC. Its translation is CASSSRYNEQFF. The whole variable domain, filled in from reference TRBV19 and TRBJ2-1, reads DGGITQSPKYLFRKEGQNVTLSCEQNLNHDAMYWYRQDPGQGLRLIYYSQIVNDFQKGDIAEGYSVSREKKESFPLTVTSAQKNPTAFYLCASSSRYNEQFFGPGTRLTVL.

V usage is TRBV12-3 or TRBV12-4 and J usage is TRBJ2-7, with 8 bases aligning to TRBD2. J was trimmed by 4 bases and V by 1 base; bases with no gene match: 0. The CDR3 runs to 13 residues. This CDR3 is CASSLGGGYEQYF. CDR3 sequence (DNA): TGTGCCAGCAGTTTAGGCGGGGGGTACGAGCAGTACTTC.

The chain combines TRBV20-1 with TRBJ1-6; 7 nucleotides match TRBD1. CDR1 is DFQATT, CDR2 SNEGSKA, per germline (reference sequence). Trimming at V came to 6 bases and at J to 14 bases, leaving 7 bases not matched to a gene. This CDR3 has 11 residues. As DNA, the CDR3 is TGCAGTGCACCATCGGGACAGTCCCTCCACTTT. Protein: CSAPSGQSLHF.

CDR3 residues: CASSFPSGTANNEQFF. CDR3 DNA: TGTGCCAGCAGTTTCCCCTCCGGGACAGCGAACAATGAGCAGTTCTTC. This rearrangement joins TRBV28 to TRBJ2-1; 7 nucleotides match TRBD1. CDR3 length: 16 residues. V lost 3 bases and J lost 5; bases outside the gene matches: 10. In germline, CDR1 is MDHEN, CDR2 SYDVKM.

A note on this clone: Mismatch with germline at one junction end may stem from a read error. The chain is built from TRBV5-4 and TRBJ2-1; 12 nucleotides line up with TRBD1. Germline CDR1 reads SGHNT; CDR2 reads YYREEE (reference sequence). The CDR3 runs 15 residues. DNA for the CDR3: TGTGCCAGCAGATTGGGACAGGGGGCGGGCAATGAGCAGTTCTTC. It codes for CASRLGQGAGNEQFF. Supplemented by reference TRBV5-4 and TRBJ2-1, the full variable domain reads ETGVTQSPTHLIKTRGQQVTLRCSSQSGHNTVSWYQQALGQGPQFIFQYYREEENGRGNFPPRFSGLQFPNYSSELNVNALELDDSALYLCASRLGQGAGNEQFFGPGTRLTVL.

The chain recombines TRBV27 with TRBJ2-2, with no clear D. V was shortened by 7 bases and J by 0 bases, with 3 bases between the two germline ends. The CDR3 consists of 12 residues. Germline V gives CDR1 MNHEY, CDR2 SMNVEV (reference sequence). In DNA form, the CDR3 reads TGTGCCAGCACCGCGAACACCGGGGAGCTGTTTTTT. Encoded protein: CASTANTGELFF.

The genes are TRBV2 and TRBJ1-5; no definite D call. V lost 6 bases, J lost 5 bases, and 11 bases lay in between. The CDR3 has 13 amino acids. Germline CDR1 is SNHLY and CDR2 is FYNNEI. The CDR3 DNA is TGTGCCAGCAGCGAGGCCAGAGATCAGCCCCAGCATTTT. As protein: CASSEARDQPQHF.

The gene calls are TRBV7-2 and TRBJ2-3, with TRBD2 identical over 12 bases. Germline V gives CDR1 SGHTA, CDR2 FQGNSA. CDR3 length: 16 amino acids. The V and J ends lost 5 bases and 1 base, in that order; junction bases with no gene match: 4. In DNA, the CDR3 is TGTGCCAGCAGCGCCCTAGCGGGGGGGGGCACAGATACGCAGTATTTT. As protein: CASSALAGGGTDTQYF. Full variable domain (remainder filled in from reference TRBV7-2 and TRBJ2-3): GAGVSQSPSNKVTEKGKDVELRCDPISGHTALYWYRQSLGQGLEFLIYFQGNSAPDKSGLPSDRFSAERTGGSVSTLTIQRTQQEDSAVYLCASSALAGGGTDTQYFGPGTRLTVL.

The rearrangement links TRBV28 to TRBJ2-1; D is unclear. CDR1 and CDR2 from the germline V gene are MDHEN and SYDVKM. With 2 bases removed from V and 3 bases from J, the gap between germline ends came to 29 bases. The length of the CDR3 is 21 residues. The CDR3 region has the DNA TGTGCCAGCAGTTTAAAAATCGAGGCTCTCGCGGCCGTCCTCGGCTACAATGAGCAGTTCTTC. This sequence encodes CASSLKIEALAAVLGYNEQFF.

The J gene is TRBJ2-3, the V gene TRBV11-3, with TRBD2 identical over 7 bases. The CDR3 consists of 12 residues. After removal of 5 bases from V and 5 bases from J, the junction contained 1 base not matched to a gene. Germline CDR1 is SGHNT and CDR2 is YENEEA. For the CDR3, the DNA is TGTGCCAGCAGCGGGGGGGGAGATACGCAGTATTTT. As protein: CASSGGGDTQYF.

The chain is built from TRBV3-1 (or the pseudogene TRBV3-2) and TRBJ1-2, with a possible D match to TRBD1 (5 bases). Trimming removed 4 bases from V and 4 bases from J, with 19 bases in between. Germline CDR1 and CDR2: LGHDT and YNNKEL (reference sequence). This CDR3 spans 16 amino acids. The CDR3 DNA reads TGTGCCAGCAGCCCGGGGCTCGGCGGGGGGAGCTATGGCTACACCTTC. Translation gives CASSPGLGGGSYGYTF.

The chain has TRBV2 and TRBJ2-6; TRBD1 matches 12 bases. With V trimmed by 6 bases and J by 0 bases, 3 bases remained unmatched. There are 17 residues in the CDR3. Per the germline V gene, CDR1 is SNHLY and CDR2 is FYNNEI. CDR3 DNA sequence: TGTGCCAGCAGGAGGGACAGGGGGCCCTCTGGGGCCAACGTCCTGACTTTC. Its protein is CASRRDRGPSGANVLTF. Supplemented by reference TRBV2 and TRBJ2-6, the full variable domain reads EPEVTQTPSHQVTQMGQEVILRCVPISNHLYFYWYRQILGQKVEFLVSFYNNEISEKSEIFDDQFSVERPDGSNFTLKIRSTKLEDSAMYFCASRRDRGPSGANVLTFGAGSRLTVL.

This clone was seen a single time. The chain uses TRBV6-1 and TRBJ2-7; TRBD1 matches 8 bases. CDR1 MNHNS and CDR2 SASEGT come from the germline V gene. The ends lost 6 bases at V and 5 bases at J; junction bases unmatched: 6. This CDR3 contains 13 residues. The CDR3 nucleotides are TGTGCCAGCAGACCAGGGGGCCTTGACGAGCAGTACTTC. This codes for CASRPGGLDEQYF.